The 19 T cell receptor beta chains presented below share a single source sample, sequenced in a study of T cell responses to AZD1222 COVID-19 vaccine. Measured with immunoSEQ multiplex PCR; TCRdb has only the in-frame clones, and not every one. The table shows around 160,000 clones, with around 93% occurring only once. The sample consisted of peripheral blood, taken on day 0 of AZD1222 vaccination. The receptors here all came from an adult in good health.

In regard to this clone: Sequence at one end of the junction differs from germline and may be a read error. The V gene is TRBV5-1, the J gene TRBJ2-7; TRBD1 matches at 11 bases. The germline V gene has CDR1 SGHRS and CDR2 YFSETQ. This CDR3 has 15 amino acids. The CDR3 sequence: CARSLGGQGVIEQYF. The CDR3 region has the DNA TGCGCCCGCAGCTTGGGGGGACAGGGGGTTATCGAGCAGTACTTC.

The V call is TRBV11-1, the J call TRBJ1-2; TRBD1 might be the D (6 bases). From germline, CDR1 is SGHAT and CDR2 FQDESV (reference sequence). V dropped 2 bases and J dropped 2 bases, with 12 bases sitting between them. CDR3 length equals 15 residues. The CDR3: CASSLTGTPNYGYTF. The CDR3 nucleotides read TGTGCCAGCAGCTTAACAGGGACGCCGAACTATGGCTACACCTTC.

The chain employs TRBV4-2 and TRBJ1-4; tentatively, D is TRBD1 (6 bases). V was clipped by 4 bases and J by 0 bases, with 21 bases between them. Germline V gene sequence: CDR1 LGHNA, CDR2 YNFKEQ. CDR3 size: 19 residues. The CDR3 loop is CASSLTNPGQITTNEKLFF. CDR3 bases: TGTGCCAGCAGCCTCACGAACCCGGGACAAATCACAACTAATGAAAAACTGTTTTTT.

This clone was seen just once. V gene TRBV30 combines with J gene TRBJ2-3, with 8 bases that match TRBD2. The CDR3 totals 14 residues. Germline V gives CDR1 GTSNPN, CDR2 SVGIG (reference sequence). After removal of 0 bases from V and 14 bases from J, the junction contained 13 bases not matched to a gene. The CDR3 DNA reads as TGTGCCTGGAGTGTCCTGGGGGGTAGCGGGACTCTGTATTTT. It is translated as CAWSVLGGSGTLYF.

This clone was picked up one time. The J gene is TRBJ1-1, the V gene TRBV9; possibly TRBD1 for D (5 bases). This CDR3 spans 14 amino acids. Trimming shortened V by 3 bases and J by 7 bases, and 16 bases separated the two germline ends. Germline lookup yields CDR1 SGDLS and CDR2 YYNGEE. In nucleotides, the CDR3 is TGTGCCAGCAGCGCCCTGACGGGACGAAATGAAGCTTTCTTT. This sequence encodes CASSALTGRNEAFF.

The chain is built from TRBV5-1 and TRBJ1-1; TRBD1 aligns across 9 bases. The junction had 7 bases not matched to a gene; V was cut back by 4 bases and J by 3 bases. CDR1 SGHRS and CDR2 YFSETQ come from the germline V gene. The CDR3 has 15 residues. The DNA for the CDR3 is TGCGCCAGCAGCCCAGGACAGGGGTGGGACACTGAAGCTTTCTTT. Translation: CASSPGQGWDTEAFF.

Only one count was recorded for this clone. This chain links TRBV9 with TRBJ1-6, with D perhaps matching TRBD1 (6 bases). The CDR3 is made up of 14 amino acids. Germline V lookup: CDR1 SGDLS, CDR2 YYNGEE. The V gene lost 0 bases and the J gene lost 10 bases, with 11 bases spanning the gap. CDR3 sequence: CASSVGTGRSPLHF. The CDR3 nucleotides are TGTGCCAGCAGCGTAGGTACAGGGCGATCACCCCTCCACTTT.

The chain employs TRBV5-1 and TRBJ1-3, with 10 positions matching TRBD1. J gave up 4 bases and V 4 bases, and 11 bases lay outside the gene matches. The germline CDR1 and CDR2 sequences are SGHRS and YFSETQ. The length of the CDR3 is 17 residues. The chain's CDR3 is CASSPGGDRGPGNTIYF. In DNA form, the CDR3 reads TGCGCCAGCAGCCCTGGGGGTGACAGGGGGCCAGGAAACACCATATATTTT.

V gene TRBV29-1 combines with J gene TRBJ1-4; TRBD1 agrees at 8 bases. CDR1 and CDR2 from the germline V gene are SQVTM and ANQGSEA. The CDR3 length is 13 residues. V gave up 7 bases and J gave up 4 bases; unmatched junction bases: 5. CDR3 sequence: CSARDRGNEKLFF. The CDR3 nucleotides are TGCAGCGCTAGAGACAGGGGTAATGAAAAACTGTTTTTT.

This chain connects TRBV2 to TRBJ1-2; perhaps TRBD1 as D (6 bases). Trimming left V 6 bases short and J 7 bases short, with 12 bases between. CDR1 and CDR2 from the germline V gene are SNHLY and FYNNEI. The CDR3 has 12 amino acids. As DNA, the CDR3 is TGTGCCAGCAGCCCACAGGGTCCTGGCTACACCTTC. Amino acids: CASSPQGPGYTF.

DNA for the CDR3: TGTGCCAGCAGTCCCCGGACAGGGGGTCTCTACGAGCAGTACTTC. This codes for CASSPRTGGLYEQYF. This sequence joins TRBV27 and TRBJ2-7; 10 nucleotides align to TRBD1. The V and J ends lost 5 bases and 3 bases, in that order; junction bases with no gene match: 7. The CDR3 totals 15 residues. Germline CDR1 and CDR2: MNHEY and SMNVEV (reference sequence).

The chain has TRBV9 and TRBJ1-1, with unresolved D. Germline V gene lookup returns CDR1 SGDLS and CDR2 YYNGEE. Deletions cut 0 bases from V and 1 base from J, with 19 bases between. The CDR3 contains 18 residues. The CDR3 reads CASSVGNTGWQWNTEAFF. The DNA of the CDR3 is TGTGCCAGCAGCGTAGGGAACACGGGGTGGCAGTGGAACACTGAAGCTTTCTTT.

V is TRBV7-9 and J is TRBJ1-2, with a possible D match to TRBD1 (6 bases). This CDR3 has 17 residues. Trimming removed 6 bases from V and 1 base from J, with 21 bases in between. Germline values: CDR1 SEHNR, CDR2 FQNEAQ (reference sequence). Here the CDR3 reads CASSYRGGNEGNYGYTF. Here the CDR3 DNA reads TGTGCCAGCAGTTACCGAGGGGGGAATGAGGGTAACTATGGCTACACCTTC.

CDR3 sequence (DNA): TGTGCCAGTAGTATAATAGCGGCGGGGGAGCTGTTTTTT. As protein: CASSIIAAGELFF. The rearrangement links TRBV19 to TRBJ2-2, with a tentative D call TRBD2 (6 bases). V lost 2 bases, J lost 8 bases, and 9 bases lay in between. This CDR3 contains 13 residues. CDR1 LNHDA and CDR2 SQIVND come from the germline V gene (reference sequence).

The chain recombines TRBV12-3 or TRBV12-4 with TRBJ2-7; D is unresolved. V was cut by 6 bases and J by 1 base, with 7 bases left in between. This CDR3 is built from 12 residues. CDR3 nucleotides: TGTGCCAGCAGGAGGAGTTCCTACGAGCAGTACTTC. Its protein product is CASRRSSYEQYF.

The V call is TRBV3-1 (or the pseudogene TRBV3-2), the J call TRBJ2-7, with 11 bases fitting TRBD1. CDR1 LGHDT and CDR2 YNNKEL come from the germline V gene (reference sequence). The CDR3 is 16 residues long. Trimming removed 3 bases from V and 2 bases from J; junction bases left unmatched: 6. DNA for the CDR3: TGTGCCAGCAGCCACCACGGGACAGGGGGGACCTACGAGCAGTACTTC. Translating gives CASSHHGTGGTYEQYF.

This clone was seen once. The V and J genes are TRBV10-1 and TRBJ2-1; no reliable D call. Germline values: CDR1 WNHNN, CDR2 SYGVQD (reference sequence). The ends were cut back, 0 bases at V and 0 bases at J, with 9 bases in the middle. This CDR3 has 16 amino acids. The CDR3 reads CASSESGLSSYNEQFF. The DNA of the CDR3 is TGCGCCAGCAGTGAGTCTGGTCTGAGCTCCTACAATGAGCAGTTCTTC.

CDR3 nucleotide sequence: TGTGCCAGTAGTCCCTCCGGGACGCGTGGAATTTATAGCAATCAGCCCCAGCATTTT. This translates into CASSPSGTRGIYSNQPQHF. The chain couples TRBV19 to TRBJ1-5; a weak D match, TRBD1 (5 bases). CDR3 length: 19 amino acids. Germline CDR1 and CDR2: LNHDA and SQIVND (reference sequence). The V gene lost 5 bases and the J gene lost 0 bases, with 23 bases spanning the gap.

The gene calls are TRBV2 and TRBJ2-3; D not certain. This CDR3 region has 13 residues. Trimming left V 6 bases short and J 1 base short, with 8 bases between. CDR1 is SNHLY, CDR2 FYNNEI, per germline. In DNA, the CDR3 is TGTGCCAGCAGCAATCAGGGCACAGATACGCAGTATTTT. It codes for CASSNQGTDTQYF.